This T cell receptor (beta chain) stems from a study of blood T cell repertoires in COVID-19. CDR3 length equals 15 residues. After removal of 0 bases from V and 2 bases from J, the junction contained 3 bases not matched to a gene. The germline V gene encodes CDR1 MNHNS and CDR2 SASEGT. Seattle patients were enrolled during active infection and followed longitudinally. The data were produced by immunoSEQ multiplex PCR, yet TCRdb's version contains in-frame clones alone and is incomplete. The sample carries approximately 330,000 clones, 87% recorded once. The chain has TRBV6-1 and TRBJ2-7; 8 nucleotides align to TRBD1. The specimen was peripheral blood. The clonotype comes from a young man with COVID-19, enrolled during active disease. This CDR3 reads CASSEAGTGPYEQYF. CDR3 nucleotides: TGTGCCAGCAGTGAAGCCGGGACAGGACCCTACGAGCAGTACTTC.